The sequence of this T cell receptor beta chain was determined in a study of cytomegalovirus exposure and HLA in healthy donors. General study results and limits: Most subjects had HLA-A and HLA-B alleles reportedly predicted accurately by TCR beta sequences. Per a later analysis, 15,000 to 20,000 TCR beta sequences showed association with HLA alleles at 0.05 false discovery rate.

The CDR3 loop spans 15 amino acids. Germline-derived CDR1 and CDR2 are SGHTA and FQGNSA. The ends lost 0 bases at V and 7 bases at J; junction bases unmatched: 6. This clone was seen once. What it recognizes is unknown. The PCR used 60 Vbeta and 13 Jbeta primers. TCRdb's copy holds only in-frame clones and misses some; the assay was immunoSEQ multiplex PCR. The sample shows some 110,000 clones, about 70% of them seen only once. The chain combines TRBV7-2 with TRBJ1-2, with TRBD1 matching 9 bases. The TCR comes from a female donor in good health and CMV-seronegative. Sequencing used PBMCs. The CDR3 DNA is TGTGCCAGCAGCTTAGCCGGACAGGGGATAGGTGGCTACACCTTC. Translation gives CASSLAGQGIGGYTF.